These 19 T cell receptor beta chains came from one sample sequenced in a study of cytomegalovirus exposure and HLA in healthy donors. Use of 60 Vbeta and 13 Jbeta primers characterized the PCR. TCRdb's copy holds only in-frame clones and misses some; the assay was immunoSEQ multiplex PCR. The sample contains roughly 140,000 clones, 75% to 80% of which appear only once. Sequenced sample: PBMCs. Source of these receptors: a woman aged 25 to 39 in good health and CMV-seronegative.

The chain couples TRBV6-4 to TRBJ2-2, with 8 bases that match TRBD1. The CDR3 runs 15 residues. Germline-derived CDR1 and CDR2 are MRHNA and SNTAGT. V was pared by 5 bases and J by 2 bases, with 4 bases of the junction left unmatched. CDR3 coding DNA: TGTGCCAGCAGTATTCAGGGGGCAAACACCGGGGAGCTGTTTTTT. It encodes CASSIQGANTGELFF.

CDR3 in DNA: TGTGCCAGCTCACCCTCGAATGAGCAGTTCTTC. Translating gives CASSPSNEQFF. The chain couples TRBV18 to TRBJ2-1; D is unresolved. This CDR3 region has 11 residues. The germline CDR1 and CDR2 sequences are KGHSH and LQKENI. V was pared by 3 bases and J by 7 bases, with 4 bases between. Looking up the rest from reference TRBV18 and TRBJ2-1 gives the full variable domain: NAGVMQNPRHLVRRRGQEARLRCSPMKGHSHVYWYRQLPEEGLKFMVYLQKENIIDESGMPKERFSAEFPKEGPSILRIQQVVRGDSAAYFCASSPSNEQFFGPGTRLTVL.

The chain uses TRBV7-2 and TRBJ2-7, with D possibly matching TRBD1 (6 bases). Per germline, CDR1 SGHTA and CDR2 FQGNSA. The CDR3 contains 15 residues. V shed 1 base and J shed 6 bases, with 16 bases lying between them. CDR3 sequence: CASSLGPMGQGEQYF. CDR3 coding DNA: TGTGCCAGCAGCTTAGGACCTATGGGACAAGGCGAGCAGTACTTC.

V gene TRBV29-1 combines with J gene TRBJ1-4; D remains unclear. Germline lookup yields CDR1 SQVTM and CDR2 ANQGSEA. Trimming left V 4 bases short and J 5 bases short, with 8 bases between. The CDR3 has 12 residues. CDR3 region: CSVVEGNEKLFF. In nucleotides, the CDR3 is TGCAGCGTTGTTGAGGGCAATGAAAAACTGTTTTTT. The entire variable domain, with the rest obtained from reference TRBV29-1 and TRBJ1-4, is as follows: SAVISQKPSRDICQRGTSLTIQCQVDSQVTMMFWYRQQPGQSLTLIATANQGSEATYESGFVIDKFPISRPNLTFSTLTVSNMSPEDSSIYLCSVVEGNEKLFFGSGTQLSVL.

Note on this clone: At one end, the junction sequence differs from germline, possibly due to a read error. At the DNA level, this CDR3 is encoded by other sequences in the same sample as well. J is TRBJ2-7 and V is TRBV5-4; D may be TRBD1 (6 bases). From germline, CDR1 is SGHNT and CDR2 YYREEE (reference sequence). The CDR3 contains 15 residues. The chain's CDR3 is CASSQTSGTTYEQYF. CDR3 DNA: TGTGCCAGCAGCCAAACCTCCGGGACAACCTACGAGCAGTACTTT. The full variable domain, rest sourced from reference TRBV5-4 and TRBJ2-7, is ETGVTQSPTHLIKTRGQQVTLRCSSQSGHNTVSWYQQALGQGPQFIFQYYREEENGRGNFPPRFSGLQFPNYSSELNVNALELDDSALYLCASSQTSGTTYEQYFGPGTRLTVT.

The rearrangement links TRBV5-1 to TRBJ2-3; 7 nucleotides align to TRBD2. CDR1 is SGHRS, CDR2 YFSETQ, per germline. The length of the CDR3 is 15 residues. Trimming removed 0 bases from V and 3 bases from J; junction bases left unmatched: 4. CDR3 amino acids: CASSLVAGITDTQYF. In DNA, the CDR3 is TGCGCCAGCAGCTTGGTAGCGGGTATTACAGATACGCAGTATTTT.

This chain joins TRBV11-2 and TRBJ1-2; 8 positions match TRBD1. The CDR3 spans 13 residues. Germline V gene data show CDR1 as SGHAT and CDR2 as FQNNGV. Trimming cost V 0 bases and J 7 bases; bases outside gene matches: 1. The CDR3 region has the DNA TGTGCCAGCAGCTTAGACAGGGGGCTTGGCTACACCTTC. Residues: CASSLDRGLGYTF.

This clone was observed a single time. The chain links TRBV5-6 to TRBJ2-7; TRBD1 matches at 9 bases. The CDR3 runs 15 residues. Germline V lookup: CDR1 SGHDT, CDR2 YYEEEE. V shed 0 bases and J 7 bases; nucleotides not matched to a gene: 8. The CDR3: CASSLAGQGTQEQYF. CDR3 DNA sequence: TGTGCCAGCAGCTTGGCGGGACAGGGAACACAGGAGCAGTACTTC.

The rearrangement uses TRBV18 and TRBJ1-2; D is ambiguous. V was shortened by 3 bases and J by 8 bases, with 13 bases between the two germline ends. The V gene's germline CDR1 is KGHSH and CDR2 LQKENI. CDR3 length equals 13 residues. CDR3 bases: TGTGCCAGCTCACCCCCGGGAGCCTTGGGCTACACCTTC. Encoded protein: CASSPPGALGYTF. Full variable domain (outside the CDR3, taken from reference TRBV18 and TRBJ1-2): NAGVMQNPRHLVRRRGQEARLRCSPMKGHSHVYWYRQLPEEGLKFMVYLQKENIIDESGMPKERFSAEFPKEGPSILRIQQVVRGDSAAYFCASSPPGALGYTFGSGTRLTVV.

The chain carries TRBV28 and TRBJ2-3; 7 nucleotides line up with TRBD1. V was pared by 4 bases and J by 0 bases, with 10 bases of the junction left unmatched. The CDR3 spans 17 residues. The V gene's germline CDR1 is MDHEN and CDR2 SYDVKM. The CDR3 sequence: CASSSSLDRVSTDTQYF. CDR3 nucleotides: TGTGCCAGCAGTTCCTCCCTCGACAGGGTTAGCACAGATACGCAGTATTTT. Using reference TRBV28 and TRBJ2-3 for the parts outside the CDR3, the full variable domain is DVKVTQSSRYLVKRTGEKVFLECVQDMDHENMFWYRQDPGLGLRLIYFSYDVKMKEKGDIPEGYSVSREKKERFSLILESASTNQTSMYLCASSSSLDRVSTDTQYFGPGTRLTVL.

The chain has TRBV27 and TRBJ2-3; perhaps TRBD2 as D (5 bases). V lost 6 bases and J 5 bases, leaving 9 bases between the germline ends. Germline V lookup: CDR1 MNHEY, CDR2 SMNVEV (reference sequence). This CDR3 comprises 12 residues. DNA for the CDR3: TGTGCCAGCAGCCCACGGGGAGATACGCAGTATTTT. This encodes CASSPRGDTQYF.

CDR3 DNA sequence: TGTGCCAGCAGCAAGACAGGCTCCGACTGGGGCTACACCTTC. Residues: CASSKTGSDWGYTF. V and J are TRBV5-4 and TRBJ1-2, with a tentative D call TRBD1 (6 bases). The CDR3 has 14 residues. V lost 4 bases and J 8 bases, leaving 18 bases between the germline ends. CDR1 and CDR2 from the germline V gene are SGHNT and YYREEE (reference sequence).

The rearrangement joins TRBV19 to TRBJ2-2, with D possibly being TRBD1 (8 bases). In germline, CDR1 is LNHDA, CDR2 SQIVND (reference sequence). With 5 bases removed from V and 6 bases from J, the gap between germline ends came to 19 bases. The CDR3 runs 16 residues. The CDR3 sequence is CASSPRTGRVAGELFF. The CDR3 nucleotides read TGTGCCAGTAGTCCCCGGACAGGGAGGGTGGCCGGGGAGCTGTTTTTT.

On this clone itself: Germline and junction disagree at one end, which may indicate a read error. This chain joins TRBV7-9 and TRBJ2-3; 7 bases map to TRBD1. The germline CDR1 and CDR2 sequences are SEHNR and FQNEAQ (reference sequence). The CDR3 has 19 amino acids. CDR3 DNA sequence: TGTTCCAGCAGCTTAGGTCTCCCAGAGAGAGGGGGCAGCACAGATACGCAGTATTTT. Amino acids: CSSSLGLPERGGSTDTQYF.

The chain combines TRBV5-4 with TRBJ1-2; D is perhaps TRBD1 (6 bases). Trimming cost V 3 bases and J 4 bases, with 13 bases left between them. The CDR3 consists of 14 residues. The germline V gene has CDR1 SGHNT and CDR2 YYREEE (reference sequence). Here the CDR3 reads CASSSQGGTYGYTF. Written as DNA, the CDR3 is TGTGCCAGCAGCTCCCAAGGGGGTACCTATGGCTACACCTTC.

The chain couples TRBV6-5 to TRBJ1-1, with 10 bases fitting TRBD1. CDR3 length: 15 amino acids. Germline values: CDR1 MNHEY, CDR2 SVGAGI. The ends lost 5 bases at V and 7 bases at J; junction bases unmatched: 10. CDR3 DNA: TGTGCCAGCAGTCCCGGGACAGGGGAGCTGATTGAAGCTTTCTTT. It translates to CASSPGTGELIEAFF.

In DNA, the CDR3 is TGTGCCAGCAGTTACTCGTCAGAGAACACTGAAGCTTTCTTT. It yields the protein CASSYSSENTEAFF. V gene TRBV6-5 combines with J gene TRBJ1-1; D gene ambiguous. Looked up from germline, CDR1 is MNHEY and CDR2 is SVGAGI. This CDR3 comprises 14 residues. The V end was cut by 0 bases, the J end by 1 base, with 6 bases between.

V gene TRBV30 combines with J gene TRBJ2-5, with D uncertain. This CDR3 has 12 residues. CDR1 is GTSNPN and CDR2 is SVGIG in the germline V gene (reference sequence). V lost 5 bases, J lost 9 bases, and 16 bases lay in between. CDR3 in amino acids: CAWSVGSPAQYF. The CDR3 DNA reads TGTGCCTGGTCGGTGGGCTCTCCGGCCCAGTACTTC. The complete variable domain, with remaining parts taken from reference TRBV30 and TRBJ2-5, reads SQTIHQWPATLVQPVGSPLSLECTVEGTSNPNLYWYRQAAGRGLQLLFYSVGIGQISSEVPQNLSASRPQDRQFILSSKKLLLSDSGFYLCAWSVGSPAQYFGPGTRLLVL.

The chain joins TRBV4-2 to TRBJ2-2, with D unclear. This CDR3 is 15 amino acids long. The V gene's germline CDR1 is LGHNA and CDR2 YNFKEQ. V gave up 6 bases and J gave up 4 bases, with 15 bases separating them. The CDR3 loop is CASSHKPEPTGELFF. CDR3 DNA sequence: TGTGCCAGCAGTCATAAACCAGAACCCACCGGGGAGCTGTTTTTT.